This T cell receptor beta chain was profiled in a study of OX40 agonist ivuxolimab in advanced cancers. Findings of the study overall: Circulating CD4+ and CD8+ T cells showed clonal expansion by week 6 at 0.1 to 3.0 mg/kg. The authors also found low normalized T-cell clonal expansion in some nonresponders.

For this clone: Its antigen is unidentified.

People who had autoimmune disease history or systemic immunosuppression were excluded. Sampling of blood occurred at baseline, cycle 4 day 1, and cycle 7 day 1. Using immunoSEQ multiplex PCR, the repertoire was profiled, and TCRdb retains in-frame clones only, with some absent. The sample holds 90,000 or so clones, about 93% seen once. CDR1 MNHNY and CDR2 SVGAGI come from the germline V gene (reference sequence). This CDR3 has 15 residues. J lost 3 bases, V lost 2 bases, and 1 base had no gene match. The clonotype was recovered from an adult with an advanced solid tumor such as melanoma, head and neck, liver or kidney cancer. Sequencing was performed on CD4+ or CD8+ T cells sorted from blood, taken in a trial of the OX40 agonist ivuxolimab. J is TRBJ1-5 and V is TRBV6-6, with 10 nucleotides matching TRBD1. CDR3 sequence reads: CASSYGTGDNQPQHF. CDR3 DNA sequence: TGTGCCAGCAGTTACGGGACAGGGGACAATCAGCCCCAGCATTTT.